The 23 T cell receptor beta chains reported below all come from one sample, sequenced in a study of blood T cell repertoires in COVID-19 (dated by TCRdb to between 2020 and 2021). Libraries came from the immunoSEQ multiplex PCR assay. TCRdb obtained this table from immuneACCESS and retained in-frame rearrangements with V and J assigned. These tables miss some clones; where compared with another copy, unresolved V genes account for less than half of the shortfall, and the remainder is unexplained. This sample comprises about 300,000 clones, 70% to 90% of them detected only once. The ten biggest clones cover 10% of the sample. The sample taken for sequencing was PBMCs or T cells enriched from blood (not recorded which). These receptors all come from a woman aged 18-29 years who had recovered from COVID-19.

The V and J genes are TRBV27 and TRBJ1-2, with 7 bases fitting TRBD1. J lost 4 bases, V lost 4 bases, and 3 bases had no gene match. This CDR3 has 13 amino acids. The V gene's germline CDR1 is MNHEY and CDR2 SMNVEV (reference sequence). CDR3 DNA: TGTGCCAGCAGTTCGGGACAGACCTATGGCTACACCTTC. Its translation is CASSSGQTYGYTF.

The chain recombines TRBV12-5 with TRBJ2-5; 8 nucleotides line up with TRBD2. The germline V gene encodes CDR1 LGHNT and CDR2 FRNRAP. This CDR3 is built from 16 residues. After removal of 1 base from V and 7 bases from J, the junction contained 11 bases not matched to a gene. The CDR3 DNA reads TGTGCTAGTGGTTTGGGTCAGACTAGCGAAGGGTCGACCCAGTACTTC. It yields the protein CASGLGQTSEGSTQYF.

The chain is built from TRBV6-4 and TRBJ2-1; D gene ambiguous. Germline V gene lookup returns CDR1 MRHNA and CDR2 SNTAGT. V lost 6 bases and J lost 7, with 16 bases in between. CDR3 length: 14 residues. CDR3 region: CASRGTQNKNEQFF. The CDR3 DNA reads TGTGCCAGCAGAGGAACACAGAATAAAAATGAGCAGTTCTTC.

The chain joins TRBV15 to TRBJ2-7, with 11 positions matching TRBD1. The CDR3 spans 16 residues. V gave up 3 bases and J gave up 4 bases; unmatched junction bases: 8. In germline, CDR1 is LNHNV, CDR2 YYDKDF (reference sequence). The CDR3: CATSSFSDRGRYEQYF. For the CDR3, the DNA is TGTGCCACCAGCAGTTTTTCGGACAGGGGGCGGTACGAGCAGTACTTC.

This clone was observed a few times. The chain has TRBV27 and TRBJ2-1, with a weak D call TRBD1 (6 bases). V was pared by 3 bases and J by 8 bases, with 14 bases between. Germline values: CDR1 MNHEY, CDR2 SMNVEV (reference sequence). This CDR3 spans 14 amino acids. The CDR3 bases are TGTGCCAGCAGTTTTGTGGGGGCGGGCGATGAGCAGTTCTTC. It is translated as CASSFVGAGDEQFF.

The chain links TRBV5-6 to TRBJ2-1; TRBD2 aligns across 9 bases. The CDR3 has 13 amino acids. Germline CDR1 is SGHDT and CDR2 is YYEEEE. V was pared by 4 bases and J by 13 bases, with 9 bases of the junction left unmatched. The CDR3, as DNA: TGTGCCAGCAGCCCCGGGACTAGCTGGGGCCAGTTCTTC. Its translation: CASSPGTSWGQFF.

The J gene is TRBJ1-1, the V gene TRBV6-5; possible D gene TRBD1, 6 bases. The germline V gene encodes CDR1 MNHEY and CDR2 SVGAGI. Trimming pared 2 bases from V and 4 bases from J, leaving 11 bases between. This CDR3 is built from 14 residues. CDR3 DNA: TGTGCCAGCAGTTACGATACCAGGGGCACTGAAGCTTTCTTT. Translated: CASSYDTRGTEAFF.

This rearrangement joins TRBV19 to TRBJ2-7, with TRBD2 as a possible D gene (6 bases). The germline V gene encodes CDR1 LNHDA and CDR2 SQIVND (reference sequence). The ends were cut back, 5 bases at V and 0 bases at J, with 11 bases in the middle. The CDR3 has 14 amino acids. Written as DNA, the CDR3 is TGTGCCAGTAGTGCCCTGGAGGGCTCCTACGAGCAGTACTTC. Translated, it gives CASSALEGSYEQYF.

This chain uses TRBV3-1 (or the pseudogene TRBV3-2) with TRBJ1-6; the match to TRBD1 covers 7 bases. Trimming took 4 bases from V and 5 from J; bases not matched to a gene: 8. The germline V gene encodes CDR1 LGHDT and CDR2 YNNKEL (reference sequence). CDR3 size: 16 residues. CDR3 region: CASSRATGTDNSPLHF. The CDR3 DNA reads TGTGCCAGCAGCCGAGCGACCGGGACAGATAATTCACCCCTCCACTTT.

This chain joins TRBV10-2 and TRBJ2-7; tentative D call: TRBD2 (5 bases). The CDR3 has 13 residues. V was cut by 6 bases and J by 7 bases, with 16 bases left in between. Germline assignment: CDR1 WSHSY and CDR2 SAAADI. CDR3 sequence (DNA): TGCGCCAGCAGAGCGGACGGCCGTGTGGAGCAGTACTTC. It yields the protein CASRADGRVEQYF.

The chain employs TRBV4-1 and TRBJ1-4; TRBD1 agrees at 9 bases. J lost 6 bases, V lost 6 bases, and 8 bases had no gene match. The CDR3 runs to 15 residues. Germline V gene sequence: CDR1 MGHRA, CDR2 YSYEKL. DNA for the CDR3: TGCGCCAGCAGACCCCCGGGACAGGGCTATGAAAAACTGTTTTTT. Amino acids: CASRPPGQGYEKLFF.

The chain carries TRBV2 and TRBJ1-3; 11 nucleotides agree with TRBD1. The junction had 8 bases not matched to a gene; V was cut back by 6 bases and J by 4 bases. The CDR3 runs to 16 residues. From germline, CDR1 is SNHLY and CDR2 FYNNEI. The CDR3 DNA follows: TGTGCCAGCAGCGACGCGGACAGGGGGCTAGGAAACACCATATATTTT. The encoded protein is CASSDADRGLGNTIYF.

The gene calls are TRBV7-2 and TRBJ2-2; TRBD1 is a possible D gene (6 bases). Germline V gives CDR1 SGHTA, CDR2 FQGNSA. The CDR3 sequence is 16 residues long. V shed 4 bases and J shed 0 bases, with 12 bases lying between them. CDR3 DNA: TGTGCCAGCAGCTCGAACAGGGATCCGAACACCGGGGAGCTGTTTTTT. The encoded protein is CASSSNRDPNTGELFF.

This chain uses TRBV6-4 with TRBJ2-1; 7 bases map to TRBD2. CDR3 size: 15 residues. The junction had 9 bases not matched to a gene; V was cut back by 0 bases and J by 10 bases. The germline CDR1 and CDR2 sequences are MRHNA and SNTAGT. In nucleotides, the CDR3 is TGTGCCAGCAGTGACTCGGGACTACTTTCCGACGAGCAGTTCTTC. Residues: CASSDSGLLSDEQFF.

The chain combines TRBV5-6 with TRBJ2-7; 8 bases are shared with TRBD1. Germline V gives CDR1 SGHDT, CDR2 YYEEEE. This CDR3 comprises 14 residues. V gave up 5 bases and J gave up 9 bases; unmatched junction bases: 13. The CDR3 nucleotides read TGTGCCAGCAGTGAAGGGACAGGAGCCCTCGGGCAGTACTTC. This codes for CASSEGTGALGQYF.

This clone was recorded once. This chain uses TRBV24-1 with TRBJ2-7; D may be TRBD2 (5 bases). This CDR3 spans 13 amino acids. Germline V gene data show CDR1 as KGHDR and CDR2 as SFDVKD. The V and J ends lost 3 bases and 6 bases respectively, with 11 bases between them. The CDR3 loop is CATSDGIRGEQYF. The DNA for the CDR3 is TGTGCCACCAGTGATGGAATCCGGGGCGAGCAGTACTTC.

The chain combines TRBV5-1 with TRBJ2-3, with unresolved D. The CDR3 runs to 15 residues. V was pared by 2 bases and J by 0 bases, with 10 bases between. Germline CDR1 SGHRS, CDR2 YFSETQ. CDR3 nucleotide sequence: TGCGCCAGCAGCTTAGGCGGCCGAAGCACAGATACGCAGTATTTT. Protein product: CASSLGGRSTDTQYF.

This clone was seen only once. J is TRBJ1-5 and V is TRBV19; 11 bases fit TRBD1. Trimming cost V 5 bases and J 7 bases; bases outside gene matches: 10. Germline loops: CDR1 LNHDA, CDR2 SQIVND (reference sequence). The CDR3 totals 16 residues. This CDR3 reads CASSATGTGGSQPQHF. The CDR3 DNA is TGTGCCAGTAGTGCAACTGGGACAGGGGGAAGCCAGCCCCAGCATTTT.

The rearrangement joins TRBV11-2 to TRBJ2-1; the match to TRBD2 covers 8 bases. There are 17 residues in the CDR3. CDR1 is SGHAT, CDR2 FQNNGV, per germline. After removal of 6 bases from V and 7 bases from J, the junction contained 17 bases not matched to a gene. CDR3 DNA sequence: TGTGCCAGCAGACAAGAGCGGGAGTTGTGGGAGAGGAATGAGCAGTTCTTC. It yields the protein CASRQERELWERNEQFF.

Remarks on this clone: A read error is the likely source, as a far larger clone sits one nucleotide away. V gene TRBV28 combines with J gene TRBJ1-5, with 7 bases lining up with TRBD1. There are 14 residues in the CDR3. Germline trimming cut 3 bases from V and 1 base from J; bases unmatched to any gene: 0. Germline V lookup: CDR1 MDHEN, CDR2 SYDVKM. Here the CDR3 reads CASSLTGSNQPQHF. CDR3 DNA sequence: TGTGCCAGCAGTTTGACAGGGAGCAATCAGCCCCAGCATTTT.

This chain links TRBV30 with TRBJ1-2; possibly TRBD1 for D (5 bases). With 0 bases removed from V and 8 bases from J, the gap between germline ends came to 10 bases. CDR1 is GTSNPN, CDR2 SVGIG, per germline (reference sequence). The CDR3 extends over 12 amino acids. This chain's CDR3 is CAWSVQVAGYTF. CDR3 in DNA: TGTGCCTGGAGTGTACAGGTCGCCGGCTACACCTTC.

V gene TRBV5-4 combines with J gene TRBJ2-2; D perhaps matches TRBD2 (5 bases). Germline V gene data show CDR1 as SGHNT and CDR2 as YYREEE (reference sequence). CDR3 length: 14 amino acids. V lost 2 bases to trimming and J lost 4 bases, with 9 bases between them. CDR3 loop: CASSLAVGTGELFF. The CDR3 DNA is TGTGCCAGCAGCTTAGCGGTTGGCACCGGGGAGCTGTTTTTT.

The chain has TRBV28 and TRBJ2-7; 7 positions match TRBD1. V gave up 5 bases and J gave up 2 bases; unmatched junction bases: 9. This CDR3 has 15 amino acids. Germline V CDR1 and CDR2: MDHEN, SYDVKM. The DNA for the CDR3 is TGTGCCAGCAGTACCCAGGACAGGTTTGCCTACGAGCAGTACTTC. Protein: CASSTQDRFAYEQYF.